The 25 T cell receptor beta chains presented below share a single source sample, sequenced in a study of patients and donors after allogeneic stem cell transplantation. TCRdb itself ran the RT-PCR reads through MiXCR, one entry per CDR3 protein. This sample has around 170,000 distinct CDR3 sequences, with about a quarter found just once. The sample was blood, either unsorted or a sorted T cell fraction (not recorded which). These receptors were collected from a human donor who was either an allogeneic HSCT recipient or a stem cell or donor lymphocyte infusion donor (not recorded which). It is not recorded whose cells these are; they may come from a transplant donor.

This clonotype was seen more than once but under ten times. The V and J genes are TRBV7-9 and TRBJ2-3; 7 bases are shared with TRBD1. Germline V gene data show CDR1 as SEHNR and CDR2 as FQNEAQ (reference sequence). The CDR3 is made up of 14 amino acids. V was pared by 5 bases and J by 1 base, with 3 bases of the junction left unmatched. CDR3 DNA: TGTGCCAGCAGCCGACAGGGTGGCACAGATACGCAGTATTTT. Protein sequence: CASSRQGGTDTQYF. Full variable domain (remainder filled in from reference TRBV7-9 and TRBJ2-3): DTGVSQNPRHKITKRGQNVTFRCDPISEHNRLYWYRQTLGQGPEFLTYFQNEAQLEKSRLLSDRFSAERPKGSFSTLEIQRTEQGDSAMYLCASSRQGGTDTQYFGPGTRLTVL.

This clonotype was seen ten or more times. V usage is TRBV5-1 and J usage is TRBJ1-2; D uncertain. V lost 4 bases and J lost 4, with 8 bases in between. The CDR3 runs to 12 residues. The germline V gene encodes CDR1 SGHRS and CDR2 YFSETQ. In DNA, the CDR3 is TGCGCCAGCAGCACCGGGCCCTATGGCTACACCTTC. Protein: CASSTGPYGYTF.

The V and J genes are TRBV20-1 and TRBJ2-3; D unresolved. Trimming stripped 0 bases from V and 0 bases from J, with 13 bases between. The CDR3 runs 16 residues. Looked up from germline, CDR1 is DFQATT and CDR2 is SNEGSKA (reference sequence). Here the CDR3 DNA reads TGCAGTGCTAGAGATCTTGAACACCCTAGCACAGATACGCAGTATTTT. Translating gives CSARDLEHPSTDTQYF.

The chain is built from TRBV5-4 and TRBJ2-2; 7 bases agree with TRBD1. V shed 5 bases, J shed 5 bases, and the junction held 6 bases outside the gene matches. The CDR3 extends over 14 amino acids. Germline values: CDR1 SGHNT, CDR2 YYREEE (reference sequence). The CDR3 loop reads CASRPDRETGELFF. The DNA of the CDR3 is TGTGCCAGCAGACCCGACAGGGAGACCGGGGAGCTGTTTTTT.

The chain recombines TRBV7-8 with TRBJ1-4; no reliable D call. V lost 3 bases and J lost 8, with 7 bases in between. The CDR3 spans 12 residues. Germline V lookup: CDR1 SGHVS, CDR2 FQNEAQ. The CDR3 coding sequence is TGTGCCAGCAGCTTTCCTCGCGAAAAACTGTTTTTT. Protein: CASSFPREKLFF.

This clonotype was observed a handful of times. The genes are TRBV11-2 and TRBJ1-2; 9 bases fit TRBD1. Germline CDR1 SGHAT, CDR2 FQNNGV. Losses at the gene ends were 2 bases for V and 2 bases for J; bases not matched to a gene: 6. The CDR3 runs to 16 residues. The CDR3, as DNA: TGTGCCAGCAGCTTAATGGGACAGGGACCAAACTATGGCTACACCTTC. It yields the protein CASSLMGQGPNYGYTF.

Only a few counts were recorded for this clonotype. The chain has TRBV14 and TRBJ2-2; the D gene is possibly TRBD1 (6 bases). CDR3 length: 16 amino acids. Per the germline V gene, CDR1 is SGHDN and CDR2 is FVKESK. Trimming took 2 bases from V and 1 from J, leaving 11 bases between them. This CDR3 is CASSQTLDRNTGELFF. DNA for the CDR3: TGTGCCAGCAGCCAAACCTTGGACAGGAACACCGGGGAGCTGTTTTTT.

This clonotype was seen a few times. The chain employs TRBV3-1 and TRBJ1-2, with D possibly TRBD1 on 5 matching bases. Trimming removed 6 bases at V and 4 bases at J, with 15 bases between. The CDR3 runs 14 residues. CDR1 and CDR2 (germline): LGHDT, YNNKEL (reference sequence). The CDR3 DNA reads as TGTGCCAGCAGTCTTCGGGACCGCGGCTATGGCTACACCTTC. Protein: CASSLRDRGYGYTF.

This clonotype was counted only a few times. The rearrangement joins TRBV5-1 to TRBJ1-2; 9 bases line up with TRBD1. The ends lost 1 base at V and 3 bases at J; junction bases unmatched: 7. This CDR3 region has 16 residues. The germline V gene has CDR1 SGHRS and CDR2 YFSETQ. The CDR3 region has the DNA TGCGCCAGCAGCTTGACCCTGGGACAGGGATACTATGGCTACACCTTC. Its translation is CASSLTLGQGYYGYTF.

V and J are TRBV2 and TRBJ1-1; D is perhaps TRBD1 (6 bases). The V end lost 10 bases, the J end lost 4 bases, and 19 bases lay between the germline ends. The germline CDR1 and CDR2 sequences are SNHLY and FYNNEI. The CDR3 is 14 amino acids. The DNA of the CDR3 is TGTGCCATCACCCCGGGGGGGCGGAGCACTGAAGCTTTCTTT. Translated, it gives CAITPGGRSTEAFF.

The DNA for the CDR3 is TGTGCCAGCAGCCAGGGTGCAGGGGAACCCAACTATGGCTACACCTTC. Amino acids: CASSQGAGEPNYGYTF. This chain links TRBV27 with TRBJ1-2; possible D gene TRBD1, 6 bases. Trimming took 6 bases from V and 2 from J, leaving 19 bases between them. Germline CDR1 MNHEY, CDR2 SMNVEV (reference sequence). This CDR3 has 16 residues.

This clonotype was counted a few times. This sequence joins TRBV20-1 and TRBJ2-6; 7 bases map to TRBD2. Germline V gene data show CDR1 as DFQATT and CDR2 as SNEGSKA (reference sequence). CDR3 size: 15 residues. V was pared by 3 bases and J by 0 bases, with 2 bases of the junction left unmatched. CDR3 sequence: CSASGGNSGANVLTF. Here the CDR3 DNA reads TGCAGTGCTAGCGGGGGGAACTCTGGGGCCAACGTCCTGACTTTC.

The CDR3 is CSVTQDRRATYNEQFF. CDR3 in DNA: TGCAGCGTCACCCAGGACAGGAGAGCCACCTACAATGAGCAGTTCTTC. The rearrangement links TRBV29-1 to TRBJ2-1, with 7 bases fitting TRBD1. CDR3 length: 16 amino acids. The trim removed 6 bases at V and 2 bases at J, leaving 13 bases unmatched. Germline V gene lookup returns CDR1 SQVTM and CDR2 ANQGSEA.

This chain connects TRBV20-1 to TRBJ2-7; TRBD2 aligns across 7 bases. CDR1 and CDR2 (germline): DFQATT, SNEGSKA (reference sequence). The CDR3 is 12 residues long. V trimming: 6 bases; J trimming: 1 base; junction bases outside the gene matches: 3. The CDR3 is CSARGGSYEQYF. CDR3 coding DNA: TGCAGTGCGCGCGGGGGATCCTACGAGCAGTACTTC.

This chain uses TRBV14 with TRBJ1-2; D remains unclear. CDR3 length: 13 amino acids. V was clipped by 3 bases and J by 6 bases, with 11 bases between them. Per germline, CDR1 SGHDN and CDR2 FVKESK. CDR3 sequence reads: CASSQAGINGYTF. CDR3 coding DNA: TGTGCCAGCAGCCAGGCTGGGATCAATGGCTACACCTTC.

This clonotype was recorded a few times. The chain links TRBV2 to TRBJ1-2; 10 bases are shared with TRBD1. Germline V gene lookup returns CDR1 SNHLY and CDR2 FYNNEI. J was trimmed by 1 base and V by 7 bases; bases with no gene match: 6. The length of the CDR3 is 15 residues. CDR3 DNA sequence: TGTGCCAGCACCGGGACAGGGGAAGGTAACTATGGCTACACCTTC. The encoded protein is CASTGTGEGNYGYTF.

This clonotype came up a few times. J is TRBJ1-4 and V is TRBV20-1, with D possibly TRBD1 on 6 matching bases. The CDR3 has 14 amino acids. V lost 5 bases and J 6 bases, leaving 16 bases between the germline ends. Germline V lookup: CDR1 DFQATT, CDR2 SNEGSKA (reference sequence). The CDR3 sequence is CSAWHRGAYEKLFF. CDR3 nucleotides: TGCAGTGCTTGGCATAGGGGGGCGTATGAAAAACTGTTTTTT.

This clonotype was found a few times. CDR3 DNA sequence: TGTGCCATCAGTAATTGGACAGCCAGGGACAATTCACCCCTCCACTTT. Protein product: CAISNWTARDNSPLHF. This chain uses TRBV10-3 with TRBJ1-6; D perhaps matches TRBD1 (6 bases). The CDR3 has 16 amino acids. V lost 5 bases to trimming and J lost 7 bases, with 18 bases between them. CDR1 and CDR2 (germline): ENHRY, SYGVKD.

The chain joins TRBV14 to TRBJ2-2; weak D call: TRBD2 (5 bases). V lost 8 bases and J lost 4, with 14 bases in between. The CDR3 contains 14 residues. Germline lookup yields CDR1 SGHDN and CDR2 FVKESK. The DNA of the CDR3 is TGTGCCAGCCGAACAAAGACTACCACCGGGGAGCTGTTTTTT. Translated, it gives CASRTKTTTGELFF. Full variable domain (rest looked up from reference TRBV14 and TRBJ2-2): EAGVTQFPSHSVIEKGQTVTLRCDPISGHDNLYWYRRVMGKEIKFLLHFVKESKQDESGMPNNRFLAERTGGTYSTLKVQPAELEDSGVYFCASRTKTTTGELFFGEGSRLTVL.

The chain uses TRBV30 and TRBJ1-6; D gene uncertain. Germline V lookup: CDR1 GTSNPN, CDR2 SVGIG (reference sequence). This CDR3 spans 13 amino acids. V was trimmed by 0 bases and J by 9 bases, leaving 9 bases between them. This chain's CDR3 is CAWSVLLGSPLHF. As DNA, the CDR3 is TGTGCCTGGAGTGTACTTCTGGGTTCACCCCTCCACTTT. Full variable domain (remainder filled in from reference TRBV30 and TRBJ1-6): SQTIHQWPATLVQPVGSPLSLECTVEGTSNPNLYWYRQAAGRGLQLLFYSVGIGQISSEVPQNLSASRPQDRQFILSSKKLLLSDSGFYLCAWSVLLGSPLHFGNGTRLTVT.

With regard to this clonotype: Mismatch with germline at one junction end may stem from a read error. The rearrangement joins TRBV19 to TRBJ2-1; 9 nucleotides agree with TRBD1. The length of the CDR3 is 11 residues. Per the germline V gene, CDR1 is LNHDA and CDR2 is SQIVND (reference sequence). The CDR3 is CASSPGQGRIF. CDR3 DNA sequence: TGTGCCAGTAGTCCTGGACAGGGGAGGATCTTC. Full variable domain (rest looked up from reference TRBV19 and TRBJ2-1): DGGITQSPKYLFRKEGQNVTLSCEQNLNHDAMYWYRQDPGQGLRLIYYSQIVNDFQKGDIAEGYSVSREKKESFPLTVTSAQKNPTAFYLCASSPGQGRIFGPGTRLTVL.

This clonotype came up many times. The V call is TRBV2, the J call TRBJ1-1; no firm D call. There are 18 residues in the CDR3. The V and J ends lost 1 base and 2 bases respectively, with 20 bases between them. The germline gives CDR1 SNHLY, CDR2 FYNNEI. The CDR3 sequence is CASSEGRPAMLGNTEAFF. In DNA form, the CDR3 reads TGTGCCAGCAGTGAAGGACGTCCGGCGATGCTAGGAAACACTGAAGCTTTCTTT.

The V and J genes are TRBV18 and TRBJ1-3, with D unclear. The CDR3 contains 15 residues. Looked up from germline, CDR1 is KGHSH and CDR2 is LQKENI. The V end lost 1 base, the J end lost 2 bases, and 9 bases lay between the germline ends. CDR3 nucleotide sequence: TGTGCCAGCTCACCACAGGCCCCTGCTGGAAACACCATATATTTT. This gives the protein CASSPQAPAGNTIYF.

The V call is TRBV5-1, the J call TRBJ2-7, with D tentatively TRBD2 (5 bases). This CDR3 is 13 amino acids long. CDR1 and CDR2 from the germline V gene are SGHRS and YFSETQ. Trimming pared 4 bases from V and 3 bases from J, leaving 11 bases between. The DNA of the CDR3 is TGCGCCAGCAGCCACGACGGGAACTACGAGCAGTACTTC. Protein product: CASSHDGNYEQYF.

The rearrangement uses TRBV6-1 and TRBJ2-2, with a tentative D call TRBD1 (5 bases). CDR1 is MNHNS and CDR2 is SASEGT in the germline V gene. The CDR3 has 16 amino acids. Trimming took off 3 bases at V and 3 bases at J, with 14 bases between the two ends. The CDR3 sequence: CASSEHRNGDTGELFF. The CDR3 DNA reads TGTGCCAGCAGTGAGCACAGGAATGGGGACACCGGGGAGCTGTTTTTT.